Detailed here is one T cell receptor beta chain. The antigen remains unidentified. V was pared by 7 bases and J by 4 bases, with 19 bases between. CDR3 length: 15 residues. CDR1 is MDHEN, CDR2 SYDVKM, per germline. The record originates from a study of CD8 T cells in ankylosing spondylitis. TCRdb used MiXCR to reprocess the 5' RACE reads, holding one entry per CDR3 protein. The sample holds under 450,000 distinct CDR3 sequences; roughly 17% are singletons and the top ten take just over 1%. Study-wide findings and caveats: Ankylosing spondylitis blood appeared to be characterized by a TCR beta motif of about 8 highly homologous variants. Enrichment of disease-linked clones was reportedly significant in matched ankylosing spondylitis synovial fluid.

The receptor was derived from a male donor with ankylosing spondylitis. Sequencing was carried out using blood, either unsorted or a sorted T cell fraction (not recorded which). The chain combines TRBV28 with TRBJ1-1, with a tentative D call TRBD1 (6 bases). Written as DNA, the CDR3 is TGTGCCAGCACCCCAAGGGGGGAAGGTACCACTGAAGCTTTCTTT. It codes for CASTPRGEGTTEAFF.